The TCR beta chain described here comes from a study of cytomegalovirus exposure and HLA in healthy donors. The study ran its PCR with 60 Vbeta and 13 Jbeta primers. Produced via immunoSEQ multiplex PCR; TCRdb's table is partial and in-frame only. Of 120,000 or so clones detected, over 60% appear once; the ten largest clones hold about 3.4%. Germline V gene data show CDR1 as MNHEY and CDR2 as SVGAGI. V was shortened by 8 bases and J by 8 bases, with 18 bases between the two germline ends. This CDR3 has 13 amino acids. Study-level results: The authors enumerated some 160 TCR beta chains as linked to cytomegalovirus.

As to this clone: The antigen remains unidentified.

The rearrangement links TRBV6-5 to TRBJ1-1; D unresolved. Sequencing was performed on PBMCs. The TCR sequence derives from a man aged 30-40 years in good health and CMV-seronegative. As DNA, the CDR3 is TGTGCCAGCGCGGTCAGCTTGCTCTTCGAAGCTTTCTTT. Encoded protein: CASAVSLLFEAFF.